These 11 T cell receptor beta chains were sequenced from one sample in a study of CD8 T cells in Susac syndrome. RNA was extracted with the RNeasy kit, and a quantity of roughly 0.45 to 1 ug was reverse transcribed using random hexamers. In TCRdb, the immunoSEQ multiplex PCR reads were re-called with MiXCR into one record per CDR3 protein. This sample has roughly 200,000 distinct CDR3 sequences, with around 94% found just once. The sample was CD4+ T cells from PBMCs. The receptor source for this set is a human donor with Susac syndrome.

The chain carries TRBV12-3 or TRBV12-4 and TRBJ1-1; D gene uncertain. Trimming cost V 4 bases and J 12 bases, with 15 bases left between them. The CDR3 length is 12 residues. The CDR3 sequence: CASSSQTRLPFF. The DNA of the CDR3 is TGTGCCAGCAGTTCGCAGACCCGTTTACCTTTCTTT.

V and J are TRBV27 and TRBJ1-2; tentatively, D is TRBD1 (6 bases). Germline-derived CDR1 and CDR2 are MNHEY and SMNVEV (reference sequence). The CDR3 is 12 residues long. With 8 bases removed from V and 8 bases from J, the gap between germline ends came to 15 bases. CDR3 sequence: CASGGGASGYTF. CDR3 nucleotides: TGTGCCAGCGGAGGGGGGGCTTCAGGCTACACCTTC.

Written as DNA, the CDR3 is TGTGCCAGCAGCACCCGGACAGGAGATTCACATGGCTACACCTTC. It encodes CASSTRTGDSHGYTF. The rearrangement links TRBV21-1 to TRBJ1-2; TRBD1 is taken as the D call from the table, unchecked against the DNA. TRBV21-1 is designated a pseudogene. The length of the CDR3 is 15 residues.

CDR3 nucleotide sequence: TGCAGTGCTAGAGACCGGACTAGTACCTACGAGCAGTACTTC. Residues: CSARDRTSTYEQYF. The rearrangement links TRBV20-1 to TRBJ2-7; TRBD2 matches 7 bases. This CDR3 region has 14 residues. With 0 bases clipped from V and 2 bases from J, the junction kept 4 bases outside the gene matches. Per the germline V gene, CDR1 is DFQATT and CDR2 is SNEGSKA (reference sequence).

The rearrangement uses TRBV6-2 or TRBV6-3 and TRBJ2-7; D is possibly TRBD1 (6 bases). The CDR3 contains 13 residues. V lost 7 bases and J lost 6, with 16 bases in between. Per germline, CDR1 MNHEY and CDR2 SVGEGT. The CDR3 protein is CASKTRGFIEQYF. The CDR3, as DNA: TGTGCCAGCAAAACCAGGGGATTTATCGAGCAGTACTTC.

This sequence joins TRBV5-6 and TRBJ1-2, with D uncertain. CDR3 length: 15 amino acids. Trimming stripped 6 bases from V and 0 bases from J, with 15 bases between. Germline values: CDR1 SGHDT, CDR2 YYEEEE. CDR3 in amino acids: CASNPVRNTNYGYTF. The CDR3 DNA reads TGTGCCAGCAACCCCGTCCGGAATACTAACTATGGCTACACCTTC.

This chain joins TRBV3-1 and TRBJ2-1, with D perhaps TRBD2 (6 bases). Germline CDR1 is LGHDT and CDR2 is YNNKEL (reference sequence). Between the trimmed V and J ends, which lost 2 bases and 5 bases, there was a span of 10 bases. The length of the CDR3 is 14 residues. Written as DNA, the CDR3 is TGTGCCAGCAGCCAAATGCTAGCGAACAATGAGCAGTTCTTC. It translates to CASSQMLANNEQFF.

V is TRBV6-5 and J is TRBJ2-7; possibly TRBD1 or TRBD2 for D (5 bases each). Germline V gives CDR1 MNHEY, CDR2 SVGAGI. Deletions cut 6 bases from V and 0 bases from J, with 9 bases between. This CDR3 is 13 amino acids long. In DNA, the CDR3 is TGTGCCAGCAGCCGGGACCACTCCTACGAGCAGTACTTC. Amino acid sequence: CASSRDHSYEQYF.

The rearrangement links TRBV4-2 to TRBJ2-7, with 8 bases aligning to TRBD2. This CDR3 is 16 amino acids long. Germline CDR1 LGHNA, CDR2 YNFKEQ. Trimming removed 1 base from V and 1 base from J; junction bases left unmatched: 6. The CDR3 DNA reads TGTGCCAGCAGCCAAGGGGGACTAGACCCTTCCTACGAGCAGTACTTC. As protein: CASSQGGLDPSYEQYF.

This rearrangement joins TRBV12-3 or TRBV12-4 to TRBJ2-7; 11 bases match TRBD2. The CDR3 has 17 amino acids. J lost 3 bases, V lost 1 base, and 8 bases had no gene match. The CDR3 DNA is TGTGCCAGCAGTTTAGAGTCGCCTAGCGGGGGGATCTACGAGCAGTACTTC. Protein sequence: CASSLESPSGGIYEQYF.

This clonotype was seen once. This chain uses TRBV7-2 with TRBJ2-1; D call uncertain. Per germline, CDR1 SGHTA and CDR2 FQGNSA. CDR3 size: 14 residues. V lost 5 bases and J 2 bases, leaving 10 bases between the germline ends. The CDR3 sequence: CASSPARTYNEQFF. The CDR3, as DNA: TGTGCCAGCAGCCCAGCTAGGACCTACAATGAGCAGTTCTTC.